The 8 T cell receptor beta chains below come from one sample, sequenced in a study of blood T cell repertoires in COVID-19. TCRdb's table, derived via immunoSEQ multiplex PCR, lists solely in-frame clones and lacks some. In the table there are about 45,000 clones, approximately 80% of which are singletons. The sequenced sample consisted of peripheral blood. These receptors all come from a human donor in a cohort sampled during active COVID-19.

The chain links TRBV5-1 to TRBJ1-5; D might be TRBD1 (5 bases). There are 15 residues in the CDR3. CDR1 and CDR2 (germline): SGHRS, YFSETQ. V shed 2 bases and J shed 2 bases, with 11 bases lying between them. CDR3 sequence (DNA): TGCGCCAGCAGCTTCGATGGGGCCGGCAATCAGCCCCAGCATTTT. It encodes CASSFDGAGNQPQHF.

The rearrangement links TRBV5-1 to TRBJ2-5; possible D gene TRBD2, 5 bases. The CDR3 is made up of 15 amino acids. Germline CDR1 SGHRS, CDR2 YFSETQ. Deletions cut 2 bases from V and 3 bases from J, with 14 bases between. The CDR3 DNA is TGCGCCAGCAGCTTCGGACCCGGGCGGGAAGAGACCCAGTACTTC. Translating gives CASSFGPGREETQYF.

V gene TRBV6-5 combines with J gene TRBJ1-1; perhaps TRBD1 as D (5 bases). CDR1 MNHEY and CDR2 SVGAGI come from the germline V gene. The CDR3 loop spans 12 amino acids. Trimming left V 5 bases short and J 5 bases short, with 9 bases between. CDR3 in DNA: TGTGCCAGCAGTCGTCGGGGGACTGAAGCTTTCTTT. It specifies CASSRRGTEAFF.

The chain joins TRBV3-1 (or the pseudogene TRBV3-2) to TRBJ2-2; TRBD2 matches 13 bases. This CDR3 spans 17 amino acids. The germline gives CDR1 LGHDT, CDR2 YNNKEL (reference sequence). The ends lost 2 bases at V and 1 base at J; junction bases unmatched: 1. The CDR3 spells CASSQTSGRVNTGELFF. The DNA of the CDR3 is TGTGCCAGCAGCCAAACTAGCGGGAGGGTGAACACCGGGGAGCTGTTTTTT.

The chain has TRBV2 and TRBJ2-1, with 10 bases identical to TRBD2. V gave up 4 bases and J gave up 7 bases; unmatched junction bases: 10. The germline V gene encodes CDR1 SNHLY and CDR2 FYNNEI. This CDR3 spans 16 amino acids. As DNA, the CDR3 is TGTGCCAGCAGTGGTGTGTGGACTAGCGGTCCAAATGAGCAGTTCTTC. Its protein is CASSGVWTSGPNEQFF.

The chain combines TRBV7-2 with TRBJ2-3, with 8 bases matching TRBD2. Trimming took 1 base from V and 2 from J; bases not matched to a gene: 11. The V gene's germline CDR1 is SGHTA and CDR2 FQGNSA. The CDR3 is made up of 18 amino acids. For the CDR3, the DNA is TGTGCCAGCAGCTTAGAGGGCCCTAGCGGGCGGTTCACAGATACGCAGTATTTT. Protein product: CASSLEGPSGRFTDTQYF.

The chain recombines TRBV6-5 with TRBJ2-5; D call uncertain. V lost 0 bases and J lost 1, with 6 bases in between. CDR1 and CDR2 from the germline V gene are MNHEY and SVGAGI. This CDR3 region has 14 residues. CDR3 residues: CASSYSQVQETQYF. The CDR3 coding sequence is TGTGCCAGCAGTTACTCGCAGGTCCAAGAGACCCAGTACTTC.

This chain connects TRBV11-2 to TRBJ1-5; 8 nucleotides agree with TRBD1. This CDR3 is 18 amino acids long. Germline V gene lookup returns CDR1 SGHAT and CDR2 FQNNGV. J gave up 3 bases and V 1 base, and 11 bases lay outside the gene matches. The CDR3 DNA is TGTGCCAGCAGCTTAGGGACAGGGCGGCTGGATATCAATCAGCCCCAGCATTTT. It is translated as CASSLGTGRLDINQPQHF.